These 5 T cell receptor beta chains originate from one sample sequenced in a study of shared clonotypes between healthy human individuals. Terminally differentiated effector memory CD45RA+ cells were left out of the naive CD8 fraction, which was CD45RO-negative and positively selected for CCR7. Repertoires were generated with immunoSEQ multiplex PCR, while TCRdb's copy carries only in-frame clones and drops some. The table records about 590,000 clones, less than 97% of them present only once. Sequenced sample: naive CD8+ T cells sorted from blood. Receptors were obtained from a woman in her thirties in good health.

The gene calls are TRBV28 and TRBJ2-1; no clear D. Trimming removed 2 bases from V and 4 bases from J, with 15 bases in between. From germline, CDR1 is MDHEN and CDR2 SYDVKM. The CDR3 runs to 16 residues. CDR3 sequence reads: CASSLTAGSAYNEQFF. CDR3 nucleotides: TGTGCCAGCAGTTTAACCGCCGGGTCGGCGTACAATGAGCAGTTCTTC.

The chain employs TRBV13 and TRBJ2-2, with D uncertain. V was cut by 5 bases and J by 0 bases, with 1 base left in between. This CDR3 region has 12 residues. From germline, CDR1 is PRHDT and CDR2 FYEKMQ (reference sequence). Here the CDR3 reads CASSPNTGELFF. DNA for the CDR3: TGTGCCAGCAGCCCGAACACCGGGGAGCTGTTTTTT.

The chain employs TRBV19 and TRBJ2-1; D may be TRBD1 or TRBD2 (5 bases each). The CDR3 length is 16 residues. Deletions cut 4 bases from V and 1 base from J, with 14 bases between. Germline loops: CDR1 LNHDA, CDR2 SQIVND (reference sequence). This CDR3 reads CASSTNRRSSYNEQFF. The DNA of the CDR3 is TGTGCCAGTAGTACCAACAGGAGGAGTTCCTACAATGAGCAGTTCTTC.

The genes are TRBV10-1 and TRBJ2-1; tentative D call: TRBD2 (5 bases). The CDR3 has 15 residues. Germline V gene sequence: CDR1 WNHNN, CDR2 SYGVQD (reference sequence). The V end was cut by 0 bases, the J end by 8 bases, with 14 bases between. The CDR3: CASSESAAPGDEQFF. CDR3 sequence (DNA): TGCGCCAGCAGTGAGTCAGCGGCTCCCGGTGATGAGCAGTTCTTC.

The chain uses TRBV5-6 and TRBJ2-1; a possible D gene is TRBD1 (6 bases). CDR1 is SGHDT and CDR2 is YYEEEE in the germline V gene. The CDR3 is 13 residues long. Trimming took off 1 base at V and 9 bases at J, with 11 bases between the two ends. The CDR3 DNA reads TGTGCCAGCAGCTTGACAGGGATTGGTGAGCAGTTCTTC. It specifies CASSLTGIGEQFF.